The next 17 T cell receptor beta chains were all read from a single sample in a study of T cells after yellow fever vaccination (dated by TCRdb to about 2019). Receptors were amplified or captured by 5' RACE. The instrument given in TCRdb is Illumina HiSeq 2500. The public reads were quality trimmed at Q25 with fastp and then assembled into clones with MiXCR by TCRdb, keeping productive beta chains. Each record represents a unique CDR3 protein, reported with the most common genes and DNA among its rows. This sample has some 110,000 distinct CDR3 sequences in its table, and roughly 7.2% of those were observed once. The ten largest clonotypes hold 2.7% of the sample. This specimen's treatment or condition label, per the study, means: live attenuated yellow fever vaccine strain. The input for sequencing was CD4+ T cells sorted from PBMCs, taken 45 days after the first yellow fever vaccination. Receptors were obtained from a man aged 18 to 30 who received the YFV17D yellow fever vaccine.

V is TRBV7-9 and J is TRBJ1-1; 7 nucleotides agree with TRBD1. The CDR3 contains 14 residues. V was pared by 3 bases and J by 3 bases, with 4 bases of the junction left unmatched. Germline lookup yields CDR1 SEHNR and CDR2 FQNEAQ (reference sequence). CDR3 sequence reads: CASSFDRVYTEAFF. In nucleotides, the CDR3 is TGTGCCAGCAGCTTCGACAGGGTGTACACTGAAGCTTTCTTT.

At least ten counts were recorded for this clonotype. This chain joins TRBV5-6 and TRBJ1-2; 8 nucleotides match TRBD1. This CDR3 is 12 amino acids long. After removal of 5 bases from V and 7 bases from J, the junction contained 4 bases not matched to a gene. Germline CDR1 and CDR2: SGHDT and YYEEEE. The CDR3 sequence is CASRFGTGGYTF. In DNA, the CDR3 is TGTGCCAGCAGATTCGGGACAGGTGGCTACACCTTC.

This chain uses TRBV2 with TRBJ2-5, with D maybe TRBD2 (6 bases). Germline CDR1 and CDR2: SNHLY and FYNNEI. Trimming removed 7 bases at V and 2 bases at J, with 17 bases between. The CDR3 spans 15 residues. In nucleotides, the CDR3 is TGTGCCAGCAATCGGGGGTCGGTAAAACAAGAGACCCAGTACTTC. It encodes CASNRGSVKQETQYF.

V usage is TRBV15 and J usage is TRBJ1-4; 7 bases are a match to TRBD1. CDR1 LNHNV and CDR2 YYDKDF come from the germline V gene (reference sequence). CDR3 length: 15 amino acids. Trimming at V came to 0 bases and at J to 10 bases, leaving 8 bases not matched to a gene. This CDR3 is CATSRDERGRIKLFF. The CDR3 region has the DNA TGTGCCACCAGCAGAGATGAGAGGGGGCGCATAAAACTGTTTTTT.

This clonotype was counted many times. This chain joins TRBV12-3 or TRBV12-4 and TRBJ1-1; no definite D call. The ends were cut back, 3 bases at V and 3 bases at J, with 2 bases in the middle. This CDR3 region has 11 residues. The CDR3 loop is CASSFYTEAFF. CDR3 sequence (DNA): TGTGCCAGCAGTTTCTACACTGAAGCTTTCTTT.

A word on this clonotype: A much larger clone differs by one base, so this may be a read error. This chain links TRBV13 with TRBJ2-1; the D is unclear. The CDR3 runs to 13 residues. Germline CDR1 reads PRHDT; CDR2 reads FYEKMQ (reference sequence). Trimming stripped 6 bases from V and 5 bases from J, with 11 bases between. CDR3 loop: CASSGQEDNEQFF. DNA of the CDR3: TGTGCCAGCAGTGGTCAGGAAGACAATGAGCAGTTCTTC.

The J gene is TRBJ1-1, the V gene TRBV5-1; a weak D match, TRBD1 (5 bases). Between the trimmed V and J ends, which lost 4 bases and 8 bases, there was a span of 15 bases. Germline CDR1 is SGHRS and CDR2 is YFSETQ. CDR3 length equals 13 residues. This chain's CDR3 is CASSPQGSAEAFF. The DNA of the CDR3 is TGCGCCAGCAGCCCGCAGGGAAGCGCGGAAGCTTTCTTT.

Ten or more counts support this clonotype. The rearrangement links TRBV4-2 to TRBJ2-2; perhaps TRBD1 as D (6 bases). Trimming cost V 1 base and J 5 bases, with 17 bases left between them. This CDR3 is 17 amino acids long. CDR1 is LGHNA and CDR2 is YNFKEQ in the germline V gene. CDR3: CASSQAGAGVETGELFF. DNA of the CDR3: TGTGCCAGCAGCCAAGCCGGGGCAGGGGTGGAAACCGGGGAGCTGTTTTTT.

In its sample, this clonotype was seen a few times. The chain recombines TRBV28 with TRBJ2-7; TRBD1 is a possible D gene (7 bases). The CDR3 extends over 15 amino acids. Per germline, CDR1 MDHEN and CDR2 SYDVKM. V lost 4 bases, J lost 3 bases, and 16 bases lay in between. The CDR3 here is CASSSGGTAYYEQYV. As DNA, the CDR3 is TGTGCCAGCAGTTCCGGCGGGACAGCCTACTACGAGCAGTACGTC.

In its sample, this clonotype was seen a few times. The chain couples TRBV5-1 to TRBJ1-1; no clear D. Germline V lookup: CDR1 SGHRS, CDR2 YFSETQ. Deletions cut 4 bases from V and 1 base from J, with 11 bases between. The CDR3 runs to 14 residues. In nucleotides, the CDR3 is TGCGCCAGCAGCCAAATAGACGGGAACACTGAAGCTTTCTTT. Translating gives CASSQIDGNTEAFF.

This clonotype was picked up many times. This chain links TRBV20-1 with TRBJ2-7; D call uncertain. V lost 3 bases, J lost 2 bases, and 5 bases lay in between. Germline V gives CDR1 DFQATT, CDR2 SNEGSKA (reference sequence). The CDR3 covers 11 residues. CDR3 amino acids: CSARGPYEQYF. CDR3 DNA: TGCAGTGCTAGGGGTCCCTACGAGCAGTACTTC.

This clonotype was seen repeatedly, ten times or more. This chain joins TRBV12-3 or TRBV12-4 and TRBJ1-3; D gene uncertain. Trimming cost V 5 bases and J 3 bases, with 11 bases left between them. There are 14 residues in the CDR3. In nucleotides, the CDR3 is TGTGCCAGCAGTCCGTCGGCGGGTGGAAACACCATATATTTT. Protein sequence: CASSPSAGGNTIYF.

This clonotype was seen repeatedly, ten times or more. The rearrangement links TRBV5-1 to TRBJ1-6; D is undetermined. The CDR3 has 15 amino acids. Per germline, CDR1 SGHRS and CDR2 YFSETQ. Trimming removed 0 bases at V and 7 bases at J, with 11 bases between. The CDR3 DNA reads as TGCGCCAGCAGCTTGGGGCGGGTAGTGAATTCACCCCTCCACTTT. Translating it yields CASSLGRVVNSPLHF.

This clonotype was recorded many times. V is TRBV6-1 and J is TRBJ2-3; D call uncertain. Trimming left V 7 bases short and J 1 base short, with 12 bases between. The germline CDR1 and CDR2 sequences are MNHNS and SASEGT. The CDR3 sequence is 14 residues long. CDR3 sequence: CASTTVAGTDTQYF. For the CDR3, the DNA is TGTGCCAGCACCACCGTTGCAGGCACAGATACGCAGTATTTT.

This clonotype has ten or more counts. A read error may produce the germline difference seen at one junction end. The chain is built from TRBV24-1 and TRBJ1-5, with D tentatively TRBD1 (6 bases). The CDR3 contains 14 residues. Germline CDR1 and CDR2: KGHDR and SFDVKD. CDR3 sequence reads: CATSNPGGNQPHHF. CDR3 DNA: TGTGCCACCAGTAATCCGGGGGGCAATCAGCCCCATCATTTT.

This clonotype has a count of ten or more. V gene TRBV7-9 combines with J gene TRBJ2-5; D is possibly TRBD1 (6 bases). V lost 5 bases and J lost 5, with 12 bases in between. The germline gives CDR1 SEHNR, CDR2 FQNEAQ (reference sequence). This CDR3 is built from 13 residues. The CDR3 loop is CASSPGVRETQYF. The CDR3 DNA follows: TGTGCCAGCAGCCCAGGGGTCCGGGAGACCCAGTACTTC.

A few counts support this clonotype. The gene calls are TRBV12-3 or TRBV12-4 and TRBJ2-2; D not certain. V was clipped by 6 bases and J by 3 bases, with 5 bases between them. This CDR3 comprises 12 residues. The CDR3 sequence is CASRAYTGELFF. The CDR3 DNA sequence: TGTGCCAGCAGAGCATACACCGGGGAGCTGTTTTTT.